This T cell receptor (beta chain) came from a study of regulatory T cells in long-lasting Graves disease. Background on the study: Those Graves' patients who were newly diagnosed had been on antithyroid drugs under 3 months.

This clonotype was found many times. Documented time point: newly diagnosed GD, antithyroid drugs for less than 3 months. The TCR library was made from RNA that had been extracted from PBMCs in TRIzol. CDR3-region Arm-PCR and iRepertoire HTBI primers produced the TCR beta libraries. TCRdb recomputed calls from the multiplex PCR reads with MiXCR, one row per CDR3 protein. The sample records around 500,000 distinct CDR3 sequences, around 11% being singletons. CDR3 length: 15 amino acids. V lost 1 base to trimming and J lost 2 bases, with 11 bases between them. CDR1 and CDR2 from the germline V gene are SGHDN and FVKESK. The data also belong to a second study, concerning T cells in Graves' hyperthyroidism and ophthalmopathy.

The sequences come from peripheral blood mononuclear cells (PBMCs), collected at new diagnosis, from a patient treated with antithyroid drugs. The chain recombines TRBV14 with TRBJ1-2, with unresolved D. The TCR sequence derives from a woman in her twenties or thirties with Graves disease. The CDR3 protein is CASSQGANWNYGYTF. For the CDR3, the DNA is TGTGCCAGCAGCCAAGGTGCAAATTGGAACTATGGCTACACCTTC.